One and the same sample provided the 17 T cell receptor beta chains below, sequenced in a study of OX40 agonist ivuxolimab in advanced cancers. Assay used: immunoSEQ multiplex PCR; TCRdb lists only in-frame clones, some missing. The repertoire has more than 80,000 clones, just under 95% of them found once; the top ten carry 0.26%. Sample: CD4+ or CD8+ T cells sorted from blood, taken in a trial of the OX40 agonist ivuxolimab. The receptors were gathered from an adult with an advanced solid tumor such as melanoma, head and neck, liver or kidney cancer.

The chain links TRBV28 to TRBJ1-5; no clear D gene. The CDR3 contains 12 residues. V dropped 11 bases and J dropped 3 bases, with 11 bases sitting between them. Germline CDR1 and CDR2: MDHEN and SYDVKM. The DNA for the CDR3 is TGTGCCGGAAAGGGCCCCAATCAGCCCCAGCATTTT. Amino acids: CAGKGPNQPQHF.

The chain links TRBV30 to TRBJ1-3; D remains unclear. From germline, CDR1 is GTSNPN and CDR2 SVGIG (reference sequence). The CDR3 contains 12 residues. Between the trimmed V and J ends, which lost 3 bases and 8 bases, there was a span of 11 bases. The CDR3, as DNA: TGTGCCTGGAGAGCCCAATCTGACACCATATATTTT. Translated, it gives CAWRAQSDTIYF.

The chain combines TRBV6-5 with TRBJ2-1; no reliable D call. The ends were cut back, 5 bases at V and 14 bases at J, with 13 bases in the middle. The germline V gene encodes CDR1 MNHEY and CDR2 SVGAGI. This CDR3 region has 11 residues. The CDR3 bases are TGTGCCAGCAGTAGGAGTGGCCGAGAGTTCTTC. It codes for CASSRSGREFF.

The CDR3 loop reads CASSLVRGASTDTQYF. The DNA of the CDR3 is TGCGCCAGCAGCTTGGTGAGGGGGGCAAGCACAGATACGCAGTATTTT. V and J are TRBV5-1 and TRBJ2-3; D tentatively reads TRBD1 or TRBD2 (6 bases each). The CDR3 extends over 16 amino acids. The germline V gene encodes CDR1 SGHRS and CDR2 YFSETQ. Trimming cost V 0 bases and J 0 bases, with 11 bases left between them.

The chain combines TRBV7-9 with TRBJ1-1; the D gene is possibly TRBD1 (6 bases). The V and J ends lost 5 bases and 1 base respectively, with 17 bases between them. Germline values: CDR1 SEHNR, CDR2 FQNEAQ (reference sequence). The CDR3 is made up of 16 amino acids. The CDR3 is CASSPRVSRGNTEAFF. DNA for the CDR3: TGTGCCAGCAGCCCCCGAGTAAGCAGGGGGAACACTGAAGCTTTCTTT. Full variable domain (remainder filled in from reference TRBV7-9 and TRBJ1-1): DTGVSQNPRHKITKRGQNVTFRCDPISEHNRLYWYRQTLGQGPEFLTYFQNEAQLEKSRLLSDRFSAERPKGSFSTLEIQRTEQGDSAMYLCASSPRVSRGNTEAFFGQGTRLTVV.

This clone was seen a handful of times. This rearrangement joins TRBV20-1 to TRBJ1-2; D not certain. Germline assignment: CDR1 DFQATT and CDR2 SNEGSKA (reference sequence). The CDR3 is 11 amino acids. The V end lost 4 bases, the J end lost 7 bases, and 10 bases lay between the germline ends. The CDR3, as DNA: TGCAGTGCTACCTTTAGGCCTGGCTACACCTTC. Its translation: CSATFRPGYTF.

This chain links TRBV2 with TRBJ1-5; no firm D call. Germline V CDR1 and CDR2: SNHLY, FYNNEI. Trimming left V 7 bases short and J 0 bases short, with 10 bases between. The CDR3 contains 14 residues. The CDR3 region is CASTLENSNQPQHF. The CDR3 DNA follows: TGTGCCAGCACCTTAGAGAATAGCAATCAGCCCCAGCATTTT.

The chain is built from TRBV6-6 and TRBJ2-2; 7 positions match TRBD2. CDR3 length equals 14 residues. Germline V gene data show CDR1 as MNHNY and CDR2 as SVGAGI (reference sequence). V shed 6 bases and J 2 bases; nucleotides not matched to a gene: 3. The CDR3 loop is CASRPGGNTGELFF. CDR3 nucleotides: TGTGCCAGCAGACCGGGAGGTAACACCGGGGAGCTGTTTTTT.

The chain carries TRBV4-3 and TRBJ1-5; D is unresolved. The CDR3 covers 15 residues. Trimming cost V 0 bases and J 7 bases, with 13 bases left between them. Germline V lookup: CDR1 LGHNA, CDR2 YSLEER. The CDR3 DNA reads as TGCGCCAGCAGCCAAGACGCGGGGTCTTTCCAGCCCCAGCATTTT. Amino acids: CASSQDAGSFQPQHF.

The chain is built from TRBV2 and TRBJ1-5, with unresolved D. The CDR3 has 14 amino acids. Trimming took off 3 bases at V and 0 bases at J, with 6 bases between the two ends. Germline V CDR1 and CDR2: SNHLY, FYNNEI. The chain's CDR3 is CASSDKVSNQPQHF. The CDR3 DNA is TGTGCCAGCAGTGACAAGGTTAGCAATCAGCCCCAGCATTTT. The whole variable domain, remainder taken from reference TRBV2 and TRBJ1-5, is EPEVTQTPSHQVTQMGQEVILRCVPISNHLYFYWYRQILGQKVEFLVSFYNNEISEKSEIFDDQFSVERPDGSNFTLKIRSTKLEDSAMYFCASSDKVSNQPQHFGDGTRLSIL.

The chain uses TRBV19 and TRBJ2-5; D ambiguous. This CDR3 is 12 amino acids long. Deletions cut 4 bases from V and 5 bases from J, with 8 bases between. Germline lookup yields CDR1 LNHDA and CDR2 SQIVND (reference sequence). The CDR3 reads CASSTLGETQYF. In DNA, the CDR3 is TGTGCCAGTAGTACCCTAGGGGAGACCCAGTACTTC.

The V gene is TRBV7-8, the J gene TRBJ2-5, with D hard to call. Trimming left V 5 bases short and J 7 bases short, with 5 bases between. The CDR3 runs to 10 residues. CDR1 and CDR2 from the germline V gene are SGHVS and FQNEAQ. The CDR3 bases are TGTGCCAGCAGCCCGGGGACCCAGTACTTC. The encoded protein is CASSPGTQYF.

J is TRBJ1-3 and V is TRBV6-5, with D unclear. Trimming stripped 8 bases from V and 0 bases from J, with 8 bases between. The CDR3 length is 13 residues. From germline, CDR1 is MNHEY and CDR2 SVGAGI. CDR3 sequence: CASWQLSGNTIYF. CDR3 bases: TGTGCCAGCTGGCAGCTCTCTGGAAACACCATATATTTT.

This chain uses TRBV4-3 with TRBJ2-1, with 11 bases fitting TRBD2. Germline V gene data show CDR1 as LGHNA and CDR2 as YSLEER. V lost 2 bases, J lost 5 bases, and 5 bases stayed unmatched. This CDR3 contains 16 residues. In DNA form, the CDR3 reads TGCGCCAGCAGCCAACCTCTAGCGGGAGGAAACAATGAGCAGTTCTTC. Residues: CASSQPLAGGNNEQFF.

The genes are TRBV23-1 and TRBJ2-7, with 9 bases identical to TRBD1. TRBV23-1 is classed as an ORF, of uncertain function. CDR3 length: 16 amino acids. Trimming cost V 6 bases and J 2 bases; bases outside gene matches: 11. The CDR3 here is CASSDSRDRETYEQYV. The CDR3 nucleotides read TGCGCCAGCAGCGACTCCCGGGACAGGGAAACCTACGAGCAGTACGTC.

The chain carries TRBV29-1 and TRBJ2-3; 7 bases line up with TRBD2. CDR3 size: 11 residues. V shed 6 bases, J shed 6 bases, and the junction held 3 bases outside the gene matches. The germline CDR1 and CDR2 sequences are SQVTM and ANQGSEA. The CDR3 sequence: CSVPGGDTQYF. The CDR3 region has the DNA TGCAGCGTGCCCGGGGGGGATACGCAGTATTTT.

J is TRBJ1-1 and V is TRBV6-5; D perhaps matches TRBD1 (5 bases). The CDR3 runs to 11 residues. The V gene lost 8 bases and the J gene lost 4 bases, with 8 bases spanning the gap. CDR1 is MNHEY, CDR2 SVGAGI, per germline. CDR3 protein: CASGASTEAFF. CDR3 DNA: TGTGCCAGCGGGGCTTCCACTGAAGCTTTCTTT.